This T cell receptor beta chain was documented in a study of shared clonotypes between healthy human individuals. Terminally differentiated effector memory CD45RA+ cells were left out of the naive CD8 fraction, which was CD45RO-negative and positively selected for CCR7. Recent vaccinations or acute infections were absent in the healthy HIV-negative adult donors. Donors comprised only Caucasian adults living in Nashville, Tennessee. The authors ran the assay at deep level. This table comes from immunoSEQ multiplex PCR, and its TCRdb copy is limited to in-frame clones, with some not included. The sample yields roughly 890,000 clones, roughly 92% seen once. Trimming took 5 bases from V and 9 from J, leaving 14 bases between them. The germline V gene has CDR1 MDHEN and CDR2 SYDVKM. This CDR3 has 13 residues. This clone was observed a single time.

The specimen was naive CD8+ T cells sorted from blood. The source of this sequence is a man in his thirties or forties in good health. This rearrangement joins TRBV28 to TRBJ2-1; D is unresolved. CDR3 DNA: TGTGCCAGCAGTACCCCCTGGGCTGTTGAGCAGTTCTTC. It translates to CASSTPWAVEQFF.